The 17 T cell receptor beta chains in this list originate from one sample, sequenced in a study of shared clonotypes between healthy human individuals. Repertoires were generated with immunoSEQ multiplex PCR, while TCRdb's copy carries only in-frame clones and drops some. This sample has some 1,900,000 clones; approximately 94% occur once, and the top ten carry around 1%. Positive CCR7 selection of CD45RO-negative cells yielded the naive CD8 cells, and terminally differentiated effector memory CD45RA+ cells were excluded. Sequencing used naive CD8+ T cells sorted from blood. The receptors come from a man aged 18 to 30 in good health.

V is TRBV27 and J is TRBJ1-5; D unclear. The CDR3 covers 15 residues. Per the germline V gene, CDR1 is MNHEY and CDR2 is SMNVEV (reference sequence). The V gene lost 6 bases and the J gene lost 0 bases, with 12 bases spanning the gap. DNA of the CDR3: TGTGCCAGCAGCCTACGATCTCCTAGCAATCAGCCCCAGCATTTT. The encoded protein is CASSLRSPSNQPQHF.

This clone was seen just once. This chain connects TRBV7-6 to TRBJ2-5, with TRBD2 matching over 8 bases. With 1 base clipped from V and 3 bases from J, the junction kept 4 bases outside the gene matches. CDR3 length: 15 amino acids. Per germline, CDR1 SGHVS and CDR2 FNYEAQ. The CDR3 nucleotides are TGTGCCAGCAGCTTAGGAGTAGCGGGAAAAGAGACCCAGTACTTC. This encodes CASSLGVAGKETQYF.

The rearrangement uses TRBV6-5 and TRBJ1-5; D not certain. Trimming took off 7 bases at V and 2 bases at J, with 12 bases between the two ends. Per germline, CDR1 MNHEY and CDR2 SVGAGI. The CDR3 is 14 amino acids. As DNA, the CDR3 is TGTGCCAGCAACCACCCAGTGGGCAATCAGCCCCAGCATTTT. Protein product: CASNHPVGNQPQHF.

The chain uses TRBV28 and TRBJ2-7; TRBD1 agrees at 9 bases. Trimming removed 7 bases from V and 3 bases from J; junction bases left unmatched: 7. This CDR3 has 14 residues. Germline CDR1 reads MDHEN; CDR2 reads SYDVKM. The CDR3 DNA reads TGTGCCAGCAAACCGACAGGGGGAGACTACGAGCAGTACTTC. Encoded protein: CASKPTGGDYEQYF.

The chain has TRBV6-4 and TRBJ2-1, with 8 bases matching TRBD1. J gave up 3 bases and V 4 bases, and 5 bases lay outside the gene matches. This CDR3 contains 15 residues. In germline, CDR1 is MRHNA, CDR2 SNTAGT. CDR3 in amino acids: CASSAGQGVYNEQFF. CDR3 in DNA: TGTGCCAGCAGTGCCGGACAGGGTGTCTACAATGAGCAGTTCTTC.

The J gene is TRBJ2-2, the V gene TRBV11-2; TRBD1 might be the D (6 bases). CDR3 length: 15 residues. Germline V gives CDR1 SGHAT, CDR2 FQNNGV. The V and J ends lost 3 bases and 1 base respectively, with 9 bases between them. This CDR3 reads CASSLARGNTGELFF. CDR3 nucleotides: TGTGCCAGCAGCTTGGCCAGGGGGAACACCGGGGAGCTGTTTTTT.

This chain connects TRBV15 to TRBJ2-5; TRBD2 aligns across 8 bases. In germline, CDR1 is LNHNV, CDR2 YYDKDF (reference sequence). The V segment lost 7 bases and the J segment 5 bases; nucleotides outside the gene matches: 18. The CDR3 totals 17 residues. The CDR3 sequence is CATMELPGGPQHETQYF. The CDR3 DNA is TGTGCCACCATGGAGCTTCCGGGGGGGCCGCAACACGAGACCCAGTACTTC.

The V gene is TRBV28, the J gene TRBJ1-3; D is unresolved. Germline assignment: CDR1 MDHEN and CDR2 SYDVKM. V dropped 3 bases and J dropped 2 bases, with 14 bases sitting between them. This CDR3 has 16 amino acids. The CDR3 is CASSFFGEGTGNTIYF. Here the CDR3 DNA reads TGTGCCAGCAGTTTTTTCGGTGAGGGCACTGGAAACACCATATATTTT.

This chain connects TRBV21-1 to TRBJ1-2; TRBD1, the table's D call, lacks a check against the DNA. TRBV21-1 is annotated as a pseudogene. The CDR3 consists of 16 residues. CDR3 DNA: TGTGCCAGCAGCAACGAAAGTAACAGGGCACCCTATGGCTACACCTTC. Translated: CASSNESNRAPYGYTF.

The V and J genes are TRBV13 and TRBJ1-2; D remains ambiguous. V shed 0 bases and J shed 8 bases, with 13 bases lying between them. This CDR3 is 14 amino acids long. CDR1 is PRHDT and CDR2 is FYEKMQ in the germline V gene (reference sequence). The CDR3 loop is CASSLGPGKYGYTF. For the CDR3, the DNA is TGTGCCAGCAGCTTAGGCCCCGGGAAGTACGGCTACACCTTC.

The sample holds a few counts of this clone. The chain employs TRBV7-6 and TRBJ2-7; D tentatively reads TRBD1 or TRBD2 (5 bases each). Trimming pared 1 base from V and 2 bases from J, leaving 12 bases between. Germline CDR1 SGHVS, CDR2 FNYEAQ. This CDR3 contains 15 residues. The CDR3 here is CASSLGSGLAYEQYF. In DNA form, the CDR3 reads TGTGCCAGCAGCTTAGGATCGGGGCTAGCCTACGAGCAGTACTTC.

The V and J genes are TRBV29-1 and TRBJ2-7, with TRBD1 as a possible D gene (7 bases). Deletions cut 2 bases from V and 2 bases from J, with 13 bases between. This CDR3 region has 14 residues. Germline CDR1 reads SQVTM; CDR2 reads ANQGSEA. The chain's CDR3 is CSVERPRGAYEQYF. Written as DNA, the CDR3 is TGCAGCGTTGAACGGCCCAGGGGGGCCTACGAGCAGTACTTC.

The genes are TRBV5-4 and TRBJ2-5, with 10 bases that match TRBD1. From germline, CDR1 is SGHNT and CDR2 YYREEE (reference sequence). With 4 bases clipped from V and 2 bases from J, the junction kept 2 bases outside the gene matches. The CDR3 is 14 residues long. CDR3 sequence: CASSPDRGQETQYF. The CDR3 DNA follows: TGTGCCAGCAGCCCGGACAGGGGGCAAGAGACCCAGTACTTC.

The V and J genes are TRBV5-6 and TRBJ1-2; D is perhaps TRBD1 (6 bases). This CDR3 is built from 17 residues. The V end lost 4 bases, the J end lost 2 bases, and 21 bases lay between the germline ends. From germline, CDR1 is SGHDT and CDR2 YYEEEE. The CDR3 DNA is TGTGCCAGCAGCCCCGGGACGGGACAAGGGGGGAACTATGGCTACACCTTC. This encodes CASSPGTGQGGNYGYTF.

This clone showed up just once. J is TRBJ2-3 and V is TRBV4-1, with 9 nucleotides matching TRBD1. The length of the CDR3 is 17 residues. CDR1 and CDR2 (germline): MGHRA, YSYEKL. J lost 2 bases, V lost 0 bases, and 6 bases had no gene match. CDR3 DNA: TGCGCCAGCAGCCAAGAAAGGGGACAGGGATTCACAGATACGCAGTATTTT. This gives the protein CASSQERGQGFTDTQYF.

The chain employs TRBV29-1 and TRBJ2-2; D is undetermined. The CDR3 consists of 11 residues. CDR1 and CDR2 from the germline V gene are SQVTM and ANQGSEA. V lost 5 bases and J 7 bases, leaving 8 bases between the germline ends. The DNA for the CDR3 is TGCAGCGTTAGTACAGACGGGGAGCTGTTTTTT. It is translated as CSVSTDGELFF.

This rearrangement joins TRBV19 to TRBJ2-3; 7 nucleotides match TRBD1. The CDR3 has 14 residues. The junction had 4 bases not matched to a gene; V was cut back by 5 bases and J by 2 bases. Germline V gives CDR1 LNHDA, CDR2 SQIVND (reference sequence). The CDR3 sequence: CASSGGQYTDTQYF. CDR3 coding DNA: TGTGCCAGTAGTGGGGGACAGTACACAGATACGCAGTATTTT.